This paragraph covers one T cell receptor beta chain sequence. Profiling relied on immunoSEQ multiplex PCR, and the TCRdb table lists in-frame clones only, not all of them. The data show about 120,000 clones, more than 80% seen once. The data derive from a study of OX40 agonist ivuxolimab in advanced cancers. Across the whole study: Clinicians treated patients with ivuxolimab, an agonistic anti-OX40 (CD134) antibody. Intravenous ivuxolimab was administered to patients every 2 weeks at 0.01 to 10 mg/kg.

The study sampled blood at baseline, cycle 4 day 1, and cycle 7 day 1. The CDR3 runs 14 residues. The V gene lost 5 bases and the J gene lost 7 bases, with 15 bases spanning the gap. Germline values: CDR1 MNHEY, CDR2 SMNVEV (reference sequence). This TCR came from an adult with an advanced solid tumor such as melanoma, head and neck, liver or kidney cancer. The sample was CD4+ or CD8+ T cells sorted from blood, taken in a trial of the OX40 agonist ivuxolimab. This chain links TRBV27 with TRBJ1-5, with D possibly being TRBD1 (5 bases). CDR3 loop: CASSTPGMGQPQHF. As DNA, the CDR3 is TGTGCCAGCAGTACCCCAGGGATGGGGCAGCCCCAGCATTTT.